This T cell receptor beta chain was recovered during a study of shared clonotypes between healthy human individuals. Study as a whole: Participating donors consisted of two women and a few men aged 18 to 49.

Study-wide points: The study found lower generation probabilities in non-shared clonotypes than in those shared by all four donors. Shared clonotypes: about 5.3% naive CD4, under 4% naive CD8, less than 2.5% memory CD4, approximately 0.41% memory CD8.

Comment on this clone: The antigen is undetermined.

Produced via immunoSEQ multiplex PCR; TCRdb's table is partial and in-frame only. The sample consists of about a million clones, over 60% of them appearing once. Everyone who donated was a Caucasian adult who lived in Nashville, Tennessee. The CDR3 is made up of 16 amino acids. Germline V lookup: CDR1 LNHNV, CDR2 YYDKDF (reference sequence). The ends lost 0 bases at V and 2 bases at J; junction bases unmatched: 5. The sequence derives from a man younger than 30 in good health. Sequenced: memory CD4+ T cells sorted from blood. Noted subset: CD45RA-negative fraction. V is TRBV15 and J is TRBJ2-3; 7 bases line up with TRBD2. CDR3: CATSRDLGTITDTQYF. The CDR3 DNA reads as TGTGCCACCAGCAGAGATCTCGGGACTATCACAGATACGCAGTATTTT.